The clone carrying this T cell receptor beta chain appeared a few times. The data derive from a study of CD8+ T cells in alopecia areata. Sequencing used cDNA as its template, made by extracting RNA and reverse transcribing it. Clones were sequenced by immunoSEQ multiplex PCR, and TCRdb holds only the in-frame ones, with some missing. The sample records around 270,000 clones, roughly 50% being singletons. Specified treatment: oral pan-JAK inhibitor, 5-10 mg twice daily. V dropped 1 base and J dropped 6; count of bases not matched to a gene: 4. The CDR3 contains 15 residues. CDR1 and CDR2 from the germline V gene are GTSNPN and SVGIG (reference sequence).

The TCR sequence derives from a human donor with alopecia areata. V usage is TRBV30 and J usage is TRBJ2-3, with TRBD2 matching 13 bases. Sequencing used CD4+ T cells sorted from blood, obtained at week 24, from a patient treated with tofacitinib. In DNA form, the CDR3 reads TGTGCCTGGAGTGCCGGACTAGCGGGGGACGATACGCAGTATTTT. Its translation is CAWSAGLAGDDTQYF.